The rows below give T cell receptor beta chains drawn from one sample of a study of shared T cell receptors in the human thymus. The data were produced by immunoSEQ multiplex PCR, yet TCRdb's version contains in-frame clones alone and is incomplete. The profile shows roughly 710,000 clones, roughly 88% of them singletons. These data were likewise used in another study, on human thymus T cells.

The sequenced sample was thymocytes. The source of these receptors is a girl under two years old with a congenital heart defect. The CDR3 runs from the conserved cysteine through the conserved F or W. D genes are given only for firm matches. The size field is filled for only some rows; it gives once, few, many or a size class.

>-|TRBJ2-7|TRBV6-1|-
CASSDSAAQSSYEQYF
TGTGCCAGCAGTGACAGCGCGGCCCAAAGCTCCTACGAGCAGTACTTC
>-|TRBJ1-2|TRBV2|once
CASSHGFWGHYGYTF
TGTGCCAGCTCGCACGGTTTTTGGGGGCACTATGGCTACACCTTC
>-|TRBJ2-7|TRBV9|-
CASSGRLVYEQYF
TGTGCCAGCAGCGGACGACTAGTGTACGAGCAGTACTTC
>TRBD2|TRBJ2-5|TRBV28|-
CASSAASGLAGVTDKETQYF
TGTGCCAGCAGTGCCGCCTCGGGACTAGCGGGCGTAACTGATAAAGAGACCCAGTACTTC
>-|TRBJ2-3|TRBV4-1|-
CASSREAGRTDTQYF
TGCGCCAGCAGCCGGGAGGCGGGGCGCACAGATACGCAGTATTTT
>-|TRBJ1-5|TRBV4-2|-
CASSQGTLYQPQHF
TGTGCCAGCAGCCAAGGGACTTTATATCAGCCCCAGCATTTT
>TRBD1|TRBJ2-1|TRBV7-2|-
CASSWNRGPHNEQFF
TGTGCCAGCAGCTGGAACAGGGGGCCCCACAATGAGCAGTTCTTC
>TRBD1|TRBJ2-2|TRBV11-2|-
CASTPSTGGANTGELFF
TGTGCCAGCACCCCTTCAACAGGGGGCGCGAACACCGGGGAGCTGTTTTTT
>-|TRBJ2-3|TRBV14|once
CASSHLNTPRGTQYF
TGTGCCAGCAGCCATCTTAACACCCCTAGGGGAACGCAGTATTTT
>-|TRBJ1-4|TRBV4-1|-
CASSQAVATNEKLFF
TGCGCCAGCAGCCAAGCAGTGGCAACTAATGAAAAACTGTTTTTT
>-|TRBJ1-2|TRBV12-5|-
CASGLLGRDVYGYTF
TGTGCTAGTGGTTTGTTGGGGAGGGATGTGTATGGCTACACCTTC
>-|TRBJ1-2|TRBV29-1|-
CSVGFRIGSGGDGYTF
TGCAGCGTTGGGTTTCGGATCGGGAGCGGAGGAGATGGCTACACCTTC
>-|TRBJ1-2|TRBV9|-
CASSKLGSYGYTF
TGTGCCAGCAGCAAGCTCGGGAGTTATGGCTACACCTTC
>-|TRBJ2-1|TRBV13|-
CASSLVSRGGARDNEQFF
TGTGCCAGCAGCTTAGTGTCTAGAGGGGGGGCCCGTGACAATGAGCAGTTCTTC
>-|TRBJ1-1|TRBV6-4|-
CASSETRGGISEAFF
TGTGCCAGCAGTGAAACGAGGGGGGGTATTTCTGAAGCTTTCTTT
>TRBD2|TRBJ2-1|TRBV5-8|few
CASSLQRTSGEHNEQFF
TGTGCCAGCAGCTTACAAAGGACTAGCGGGGAGCACAATGAGCAGTTCTTC
>-|TRBJ1-1|TRBV25-1|-
CASSESVVYRNTEAFF
TGTGCCAGCAGTGAATCTGTCGTCTACCGTAACACTGAAGCTTTCTTT
>-|TRBJ1-1|TRBV6-5|-
CASSYRVFGGAFF
TGTGCCAGCAGTTACAGGGTTTTTGGAGGAGCTTTCTTT
>-|TRBJ2-1|TRBV5-1|-
CASSLSRPGGAYNEQFF
TGCGCCAGCAGCTTATCCCGGCCCGGGGGAGCCTACAATGAGCAGTTCTTC
>TRBD1|TRBJ2-6|TRBV5-6|-
CASSLGTVSRGLGANVLTF
TGTGCCAGCAGCTTGGGTACGGTATCTAGGGGGCTTGGGGCCAACGTCCTGACTTTC
>-|TRBJ1-4|TRBV18|once
CASSPRTHVGGEKLFF
TGTGCCAGCTCACCGAGGACCCATGTAGGGGGTGAAAAACTGTTTTTT
>-|TRBJ1-5|TRBV7-3|-
CASSSPSGDGNQPQHF
TGTGCCAGCAGCTCCCCTTCAGGGGACGGCAATCAGCCCCAGCATTTT
>TRBD1|TRBJ2-7|TRBV4-1|-
CASSQGFLGEATGAAYEQYF
TGCGCCAGCAGCCAAGGCTTTTTAGGCGAGGCGACAGGGGCTGCCTACGAGCAGTACTTC
>-|TRBJ1-1|TRBV6-1|-
CASSRRGAGGTEAFF
TGTGCCAGCAGCAGAAGGGGAGCGGGGGGGACTGAAGCTTTCTTT
>TRBD1|TRBJ1-6|TRBV13|once
CASSQDRARHSPLHF
TGTGCCAGCAGTCAGGACAGGGCCCGACATTCACCCCTCCACTTT
>TRBD2|TRBJ2-1|TRBV5-4|-
CASSQPVGGGQNEQFF
TGTGCCAGCAGCCAACCGGTGGGGGGGGGTCAGAATGAGCAGTTCTTC
>-|TRBJ2-3|TRBV11-3|-
CASSGEGGAGAQYF
TGTGCCAGCAGCGGTGAGGGGGGGGCAGGCGCGCAGTATTTT
>-|TRBJ1-5|TRBV11-3|-
CASSRRRDQPQHF
TGTGCCAGCAGCAGGAGGCGGGATCAGCCCCAGCATTTT
>-|TRBJ2-7|TRBV4-1|few
CASSQRGSYEQYF
TGCGCCAGCAGCCAACGGGGGTCCTACGAGCAGTACTTC
>-|TRBJ2-7|TRBV2|-
CASIWGQIGLSYEQYF
TGTGCCAGCATTTGGGGCCAGATAGGCTTGTCCTACGAGCAGTACTTC
>TRBD1|TRBJ2-2|TRBV7-9|-
CASSRRTGANTGELFF
TGTGCCAGCAGCCGTAGGACAGGGGCGAACACCGGGGAGCTGTTTTTT
>TRBD2|TRBJ2-1|TRBV29-1|-
CSAKDTGGLYEQFF
TGCAGCGCTAAAGACACGGGGGGGCTCTATGAGCAGTTCTTC
>-|TRBJ1-3|TRBV4-1|-
CASSPIQFRGNTIYF
TGCGCCAGCAGCCCGATCCAGTTTCGTGGAAACACCATATATTTT
>TRBD1|TRBJ2-1|TRBV27|-
CASSPHRDRHNEQFF
TGTGCCAGCAGTCCACACCGGGACAGACACAATGAGCAGTTCTTC
>TRBD2|TRBJ2-3|TRBV9|-
CASSPTASGGVRRTDTQYF
TGTGCCAGCAGCCCTACGGCTAGCGGGGGGGTACGACGCACAGATACGCAGTATTTT
>-|TRBJ1-6|TRBV9|-
CASGTDLPSSYNSPLHF
TGTGCCAGCGGGACTGATTTGCCGAGCTCCTATAATTCACCCCTCCACTTT
>TRBD1|TRBJ1-1|TRBV19|-
CASTPEPPQGRGTEAFF
TGTGCCAGTACCCCTGAGCCCCCACAGGGCAGGGGGACTGAAGCTTTCTTT
>TRBD2|TRBJ2-1|TRBV10-3|-
CAISSSGGRSEQFF
TGTGCCATCAGTTCCTCGGGGGGGCGGAGTGAGCAGTTCTTC
>-|TRBJ1-5|TRBV5-6|-
CASSLEGGGSNQPQHF
TGTGCCAGCAGCTTGGAGGGGGGGGGTAGCAATCAGCCCCAGCATTTT
>-|TRBJ1-2|TRBV5-1|few
CASSLGTENYGYTF
TGCGCCAGCAGCTTGGGGACAGAAAACTATGGCTACACCTTC
>TRBD2|TRBJ2-5|TRBV7-4|-
CASSLNSGVGETQYF
TGTGCCAGCAGCTTGAATAGCGGGGTCGGGGAGACCCAGTACTTC
>TRBD1|TRBJ2-7|TRBV5-6|-
CASSLVLTTGGFYEQYF
TGTGCCAGCAGCTTGGTTCTTACGACAGGGGGTTTCTACGAGCAGTACTTC
>TRBD2|TRBJ2-5|TRBV7-2|-
CASSLARPGRGETQYF
TGTGCCAGCAGCTTAGCGCGACCGGGGAGGGGAGAGACCCAGTACTTC
>-|TRBJ2-6|TRBV5-1|-
CASSLGVRPSGANVLTF
TGCGCCAGCAGCTTGGGAGTCAGGCCCTCTGGGGCCAACGTCCTGACTTTC
>-|TRBJ1-6|TRBV27|-
CASSPQGKRSPLHF
TGTGCCAGCAGTCCACAGGGTAAACGTTCACCCCTCCACTTT
>TRBD1|TRBJ2-1|TRBV29-1|-
CSVDLVEDRASEQFF
TGCAGCGTTGATTTGGTCGAGGACAGGGCATCTGAGCAGTTCTTC
>-|TRBJ1-6|TRBV6-6|-
CASSTSSYNSPLHF
TGTGCCAGCAGCACCAGCTCCTATAATTCACCCCTCCACTTT
>TRBD1|TRBJ1-2|TRBV28|-
CASSWQGVNGYTF
TGTGCCAGCAGCTGGCAGGGGGTAAATGGCTACACCTTC
>-|TRBJ2-5|TRBV6-1|-
CASSWFRQETQYF
TGTGCCAGCAGCTGGTTCAGGCAAGAGACCCAGTACTTC
>-|TRBJ1-6|TRBV14|once
CASSQEIGAYSPLHF
TGTGCCAGCAGCCAAGAAATAGGGGCGTATTCACCCCTCCACTTT
>-|TRBJ1-5|TRBV10-1|-
CASGGQQPQHF
TGCGCCAGCGGGGGACAACAGCCCCAGCATTTT
>TRBD2|TRBJ2-5|TRBV4-3|-
CASSQAPGLADQETQYF
TGCGCCAGCAGCCAAGCCCCGGGACTAGCGGATCAAGAGACCCAGTACTTC
>TRBD2|TRBJ2-1|TRBV19|-
CASSPTSGGTPGDEQFF
TGTGCCAGTAGTCCCACTAGCGGGGGGACCCCCGGGGATGAGCAGTTCTTC
>TRBD1|TRBJ2-7|TRBV11-1|-
CASSLTPGQGKNEQYF
TGTGCCAGCAGCTTAACCCCGGGACAGGGGAAAAACGAGCAGTACTTC
>TRBD1|TRBJ1-6|TRBV4-3|few
CASSQGRQGDSYNSPLHF
TGCGCCAGCAGCCAAGGCAGACAGGGAGACTCCTATAATTCACCCCTCCACTTT
>-|TRBJ2-1|TRBV28|-
CASNRLQGGSDYNEQFF
TGTGCCAGCAACCGTTTACAGGGTGGATCTGACTACAATGAGCAGTTCTTC
>-|TRBJ2-1|TRBV6-1|-
CASSEHKWSSYNEQFF
TGTGCCAGCAGTGAACACAAGTGGAGCTCCTACAATGAGCAGTTCTTC
>-|TRBJ1-3|TRBV10-3|-
CAIKARGGNTIYF
TGTGCCATCAAAGCCAGGGGAGGAAACACCATATATTTT
>-|TRBJ2-5|TRBV7-9|-
CASSLVSSAETQYF
TGTGCCAGCAGCTTAGTGTCCAGCGCGGAGACCCAGTACTTC
>-|TRBJ1-1|TRBV6-1|-
CASRQVEAFF
TGTGCCAGTCGACAGGTTGAAGCTTTCTTT